The T cell receptor (beta chain) described here comes from a study of Tregs in tolerant kidney transplant recipients. Sequenced by immunoSEQ multiplex PCR; TCRdb stores in-frame clones only, minus some. The profile covers 35,000 to 50,000 clones, with roughly 95% appearing a single time and more than 0.35% taken by the ten largest. The V gene's germline CDR1 is MNHEY and CDR2 SVGAGI. V lost 2 bases and J lost 5, with 16 bases in between. The CDR3 extends over 16 amino acids. This clone has only one observation. Its antigen is still unknown. Sequencing used Tregs from blood cultured with allogeneic cells. The sequence derives from a human donor in good health. The V and J genes are TRBV6-5 and TRBJ2-1; tentative D call: TRBD2 (6 bases). The DNA of the CDR3 is TGTGCCAGCAGTTACGTCGCTGGACTACGACACAATGAGCAGTTCTTC. Its protein product is CASSYVAGLRHNEQFF.